This T cell receptor (beta chain) stems from a study of blood T cell repertoires in COVID-19. Study information: Samples came from the United States, Italy and Spain, spanning acute and convalescent COVID-19. The cDNA or gDNA used as material had been derived from T cells, B-cell-depleted T cells, or PBMCs.

Enrollees, roughly 18 to 89 years old, lived in around 23 US areas. Trimming pared 9 bases from V and 4 bases from J, leaving 10 bases between. The CDR3 is 12 residues long. Repertoires were generated with immunoSEQ multiplex PCR, while TCRdb's copy carries only in-frame clones and drops some. The sample holds about 200,000 clones, about 80% seen once. The TCR sequence derives from a woman in her fifties or sixties who had been exposed to COVID-19. The sequenced material came from PBMCs or T cells enriched from blood (not recorded which). The genes are TRBV23-1 and TRBJ1-3, with D unclear. TRBV23-1 is given ORF status, its function remaining uncertain. Here the CDR3 DNA reads TGCGCCAGAAGCTCCGAAGGAAACACCATATATTTT. It is translated as CARSSEGNTIYF.